This T cell receptor beta chain came from a study of beta chain features in type 1 diabetes. About the research overall: In age, gender and cell yields, patients were similar to healthy donors.

This clone was counted a few times. What it recognizes is unknown. Sort purity for all populations was recorded as exceeding 98%. All of the isolated RNA was reverse transcribed, so expressed TCRB transcripts were sequenced. Naive, central memory and regulatory T cell samples came to a mean of around 3.5 million reads. The repertoire was sequenced with immunoSEQ multiplex PCR; TCRdb's copy has only in-frame clones and lacks some. The table records more than 300,000 clones, roughly 12% of them present only once. Study-wide results and limits: In every one of the four CD4+ subsets, TCRB CDR3s were moderately but significantly shorter in Type 1 diabetes patients. Healthy donors had naive, central memory and Treg TCRB repertoires that appeared less similar than those seen among patients.

After removal of 2 bases from V and 0 bases from J, the junction contained 4 bases not matched to a gene. Germline V gives CDR1 SGHRS, CDR2 YFSETQ. This CDR3 has 15 amino acids. The material sequenced was naive CD4+ T cells from blood. This chain links TRBV5-1 with TRBJ2-7, with 8 bases that match TRBD2. This receptor was identified in a woman under 30 with type 1 diabetes. CDR3 loop: CASSFSGASSYEQYF. In nucleotides, the CDR3 is TGCGCCAGCAGCTTTAGCGGGGCCAGCTCCTACGAGCAGTACTTC.